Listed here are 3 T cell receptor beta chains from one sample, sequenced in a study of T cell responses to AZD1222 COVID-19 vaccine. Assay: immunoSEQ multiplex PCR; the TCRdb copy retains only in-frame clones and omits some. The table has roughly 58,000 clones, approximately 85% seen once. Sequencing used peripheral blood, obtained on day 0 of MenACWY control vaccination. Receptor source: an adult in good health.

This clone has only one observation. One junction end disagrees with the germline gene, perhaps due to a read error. CDR3 sequence (DNA): TGCAGCGTTGCTACGGGGGCCTCTGGGGCCAACGCCCTGACTTTC. Translating it yields CSVATGASGANALTF. The chain has TRBV29-1 and TRBJ2-6; D is possibly TRBD1 or TRBD2 (6 bases each). The CDR3 has 15 residues. The germline gives CDR1 SQVTM, CDR2 ANQGSEA.

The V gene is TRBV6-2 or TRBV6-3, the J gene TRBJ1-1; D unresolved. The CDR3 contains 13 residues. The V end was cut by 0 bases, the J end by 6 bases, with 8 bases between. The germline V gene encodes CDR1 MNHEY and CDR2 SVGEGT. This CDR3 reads CASSYSNPAEAFF. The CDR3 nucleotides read TGTGCCAGCAGTTACTCGAACCCCGCTGAAGCTTTCTTT.

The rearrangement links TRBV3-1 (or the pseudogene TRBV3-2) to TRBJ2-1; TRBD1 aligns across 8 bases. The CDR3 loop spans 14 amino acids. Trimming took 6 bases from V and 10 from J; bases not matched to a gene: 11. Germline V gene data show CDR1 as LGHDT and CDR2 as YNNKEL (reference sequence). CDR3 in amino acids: CASRIPDRAKEQFF. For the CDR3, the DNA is TGTGCCAGCAGAATCCCGGACAGGGCGAAGGAGCAGTTCTTC.